This section outlines one T cell receptor (beta chain) sequence together with its context. Using immunoSEQ multiplex PCR, the repertoire was profiled, and TCRdb retains in-frame clones only, with some absent. In the table there are hundreds of thousands of clones, roughly 90% of which are singletons. The J segment lost 2 bases and the V segment lost 7 bases, leaving 11 bases of the junction unmatched. Germline lookup yields CDR1 SGHKS and CDR2 YYEKEE (reference sequence). The CDR3 is 15 residues long. The sample originates from a study of shared T cell receptors in the human thymus. The sample was also reused in another study, on human thymus T cells. This second report adds: Thymus was obtained from resections taken during corrective heart surgery. Repertoires sampled from thymus and blood appeared biased in V and J gene usage.

The rearrangement joins TRBV5-5 to TRBJ2-7; 8 bases agree with TRBD2. The sequence was collected from a boy under two years old with a congenital heart defect. The sequencing input was thymocytes. The CDR3 nucleotides read TGTGCCAGCGCGGGGACTAGTTTGTTTCCCTACGAGCAGTACTTC. Translating gives CASAGTSLFPYEQYF.